This T cell receptor (beta chain) was sequenced for a study of cytomegalovirus exposure and HLA in healthy donors (dated by TCRdb to the late 2010s). Study-wide context: In an earlier analysis of roughly 500 of the donors, about 270 Gb of sequence data and some 100 million unique TCR beta sequences from about 179 million T cells were reported. Across about 370 genotyped donors of the cohort, an average of about 200,000 unique TCR beta nucleotide sequences per donor were sequenced, and 15% to 20% of those sequences were non-productive. Among the 398 genotyped donors, approximately 82% belonged to the genetic ancestry cluster associated with self-reported Caucasian donors. Along with the roughly 610-subject first cohort, a separate validation cohort of around 110 different subjects was used. The study was designed to test whether signatures of past pathogen exposure could be identified by cataloging public T cell receptors. Every discovery cohort repertoire had been produced on one sequencing platform. To predict cytomegalovirus infection status, the study combined high-throughput TCR immunosequencing, statistical association of individual TCRs with disease status, and machine learning. Typing coverage varied by locus: roughly 620-640 donors for A, B, C, DRB1 and DQB1; approximately 520 for DQA1; approximately 570 for DPA1; 450 to 480 for DPB1. An earlier analysis of some 500 of the donors used high-throughput TCR beta sequencing to judge whether each TCR beta V gene segment behaved as functional or pseudogenic. In a later analysis, previously published TCR beta repertoires from about 670 donors were re-analyzed and high-resolution HLA genotyping was added so that TCR occurrence patterns could be studied. Genome-wide SNP genotypes for about 65% of the 666 donors were used in a later genetic analysis, which treated that subset as a discovery cohort. Both class I and class II loci were covered by HLA typing, at four-digit resolution. Roughly 5 DR-DQ haplotypes were treated as single units for association and clustering because of strong linkage in the cohort. An early release covering some 640 HLA-typed donors comprised about 300 gigabases of sequencing data and 85 million or so unique TCR sequences. Rather than drawing on any new phenotypic data, the later analysis identified candidate immune exposures from TCR beta sequences and the way those sequences occurred across donors. The study used immunosequencing to profile the T cell repertoires of several hundred subjects and linked those repertoires to cytomegalovirus serostatus. Donor age, sex, ethnicity and CMV serostatus were collected together with the repertoire data. What the research found in general, with its limitations: The classifier was reported to diagnose cytomegalovirus status with high specificity and sensitivity in both the original cohort and the validation cohort. According to the authors, the approach could potentially be generalized to other disease states and immunological phenotypes. Compared with the approximately 670-donor mean, donors in an Asian-associated ancestry cluster had fewer N-insertions in productive TCRs, according to a later genetic analysis. V-gene and J-gene trimming of TCR beta chains was associated with a missense DCLRE1C variant in a later genetic analysis, and the association was replicated in an independent cohort. Because some donors lacked HLA typing at each locus, the association tests relied only on the typed subset. Most CMV-associated TCR beta chains appeared to be HLA-restricted in a later analysis, and the HLA associations seemed to be driven largely by CMV exposure. Compared with equally common non-associated chains, HLA-associated TCR beta chains in a later analysis were more clonally expanded and had lower generation probabilities. Because counts were too low, 15 to 20 rarely observed V segments, including chromosome 9 orphons, were excluded from the earlier analysis of 587 of the donors. A group of highly shared sequence variants was considered likely to be a technical artifact of the sequencing pipeline. Presence/absence analyses assumed roughly uniform sequencing depth across donors, an assumption that may not hold. A later analysis associated about 16,000 TCR beta sequences with specific HLA alleles at a false discovery rate of 0.05. Strong co-occurrence of HLA alleles, especially DR and DQ, made assigning TCR associations to individual alleles difficult. The 87-base-pair reads could not distinguish some IMGT-functional V segments, including TRBV6-2 and TRBV6-3, so those segments were excluded. A further reported finding was that TCR beta sequences accurately predicted the HLA-A and HLA-B alleles for most subjects in the first cohort. The cohort was sequenced for TCR beta chains only, and without alpha or paired-chain data the features that could be detected were limited. In a later analysis, TCR association rates were found to vary across HLA loci, with the most associated TCRs seen for DRB1 alleles and the fewest for HLA-C alleles. Linkage disequilibrium might explain the correlated functional status among segregating V segments, but an unknown experimental factor could not be ruled out. Several of the top co-occurrence clusters appeared to be linked to parvovirus B19, influenza, CMV and Epstein-Barr virus, according to a later analysis. An earlier analysis of approximately 600 of the donors showed that most TCR beta V segments appeared in productive rearrangements either about 87% or about 30% of the time, which broadly matched IMGT annotations. Most TCR sequences were seen in very few donors, while some public TCRs were found in many individuals. The study listed 164 TCR beta chains as associated with cytomegalovirus. In vitro tests confirmed that a few of the cytomegalovirus-associated TCR beta chains recognize cytomegalovirus antigens. Immune exposure information for the cohort was limited to CMV serostatus.

The cohort comprised some 730 healthy bone marrow donors. Cohort members were all nominally healthy when sampled, although unrecorded immune exposures were likely present. The donor tested CMV seronegative, placing the donor among the 350 or so seronegative members of the cohort. Every donor gave a peripheral blood sample, and the peripheral blood mononuclear cells from that sample were used for TCR beta sequencing. Genomic DNA extraction from the blood cell samples was performed with the Qiagen DNeasy Blood Extraction Kit. To prepare the library, the immunoSEQ multiplex PCR assay was applied. For the multiplex PCR, a mixture combining 60 forward primers for TCR Vbeta segments and 13 reverse primers for TCR Jbeta segments was used. A multiplex PCR assay on genomic DNA amplified the CDR3 region of rearranged TCR beta genes. On the Illumina HiSeq System, the amplified TCR beta libraries were sequenced as 87-base-pair reads. In the source study's methods: A later analysis counted about 80 million unique TCR beta chains across the 666 repertoires, and 10 million to 11 million of these chains were shared by at least two donors. A nearest-neighbor algorithm error-corrected the raw reads and collapsed the reads into unique sequences, merging closely related sequences to remove PCR and sequencing errors. To assign V, D and J gene segments, CDR3 sequences were aligned to IMGT reference sequences. For a sequence to be retained, a match of at least six nucleotides to both a V gene segment and a J gene segment was required. A rearrangement counted as productive if the CDR3 had no stop codons and remained in frame with V and J, and every other rearrangement counted as non-productive. Following IMGT convention, CDR3 was defined as the stretch from the second conserved V-encoded cysteine up to the conserved J-encoded phenylalanine. The earlier analysis of a few hundred of the donors excluded any sequence lacking an unambiguous match to a single V gene segment. An earlier analysis of about 590 of the donors classified V segments as functional when productive rearrangements were above 56.7% and as segregating when the standard deviation between donors was above 5%. To diagnose cytomegalovirus status from the catalog of TCR beta chain sequences, a statistical classification framework was built. In a later analysis, TCR nucleotide sequences were compared against IMGT/GENE-DB human TR gene sequences so that V and J genes could be assigned. In a later analysis, CDR3 sequences and most-parsimonious VDJ recombination scenarios were assigned using the TCRdist pipeline. In a later analysis, each TCR beta chain was defined by its CDR3 amino acid sequence together with its V-gene family, and reads lacking a unique V-gene family were excluded. A later analysis removed over 500 highly shared, low-generation-probability nucleotide sequences to deal with suspected cross-contamination and a sequencing artifact. In a later analysis, a clonal expansion index for each public chain was calculated from normalized within-repertoire ranks of inferred template counts. In a later analysis, generation probabilities were computed with a VDJ recombination model fitted to out-of-frame rearrangements, and the resulting probabilities were checked against IGoR. In a later analysis, TCR-TCR, TCR-HLA and TCR-CMV co-occurrence was scored with hypergeometric tests, and a repertoire-size bias correction was applied to TCR pairs. To estimate false discovery rates, a later analysis permuted the HLA or CMV assignments 20 times. A later analysis grouped co-occurring TCRs with DBSCAN, adding TCRdist sequence similarity when clustering within HLA-allele-positive subsets. For co-occurrence clustering, repertoires with fewer than 30,000 or more than 120,000 public chains were excluded, along with five or six repertoires with anomalous nucleotide sharing. TCRdb carries this immuneACCESS record with in-frame sequences only. Its versions omit some clonotypes, under half of them owing to an unresolved V gene in the studies checked, with the rest unexplained. From that table come the V and J calls and clone size; the DNA was used to work out D and trimming. This sample is represented by 150,000 to 200,000 clones; 75% to 90% of them were singletons. Clones ranked in the top ten supply about 2.1% of the sample.

A distance of 11 bases separates the germline ends of V and J, which lose 3 bases and 0 bases respectively. The CDR3 holds 15 amino acids from the cysteine to the phenylalanine. Only the CDR3 DNA is retained, 45 bases long and in frame from the first base. CDR1 is given as SEHNR and CDR2 as FQNEAQ, both from the germline V gene (reference sequence). Of note for this clone: The antigen it recognizes is unknown. The input lacks base qualities; no much larger clone sits a single base away.

The chain is assembled from TRBV7-9 and TRBJ1-2; 6 matching bases give a weak D call of TRBD1. Sequencing was carried out using PBMCs. The TCR sequence derives from a woman aged 18-30 years in good health and CMV-seronegative. The CDR3 here reads CASSFSGQTNYGYTF. The DNA is as follows: TGTGCCAGCAGCTTTTCAGGACAGACTAACTATGGCTACACCTTC. Reference TRBV7-9 and TRBJ1-2 genes cover what lies past the CDR3, so the full variable domain is DTGVSQNPRHKITKRGQNVTFRCDPISEHNRLYWYRQTLGQGPEFLTYFQNEAQLEKSRLLSDRFSAERPKGSFSTLEIQRTEQGDSAMYLCASSFSGQTNYGYTFGSGTRLTVV.